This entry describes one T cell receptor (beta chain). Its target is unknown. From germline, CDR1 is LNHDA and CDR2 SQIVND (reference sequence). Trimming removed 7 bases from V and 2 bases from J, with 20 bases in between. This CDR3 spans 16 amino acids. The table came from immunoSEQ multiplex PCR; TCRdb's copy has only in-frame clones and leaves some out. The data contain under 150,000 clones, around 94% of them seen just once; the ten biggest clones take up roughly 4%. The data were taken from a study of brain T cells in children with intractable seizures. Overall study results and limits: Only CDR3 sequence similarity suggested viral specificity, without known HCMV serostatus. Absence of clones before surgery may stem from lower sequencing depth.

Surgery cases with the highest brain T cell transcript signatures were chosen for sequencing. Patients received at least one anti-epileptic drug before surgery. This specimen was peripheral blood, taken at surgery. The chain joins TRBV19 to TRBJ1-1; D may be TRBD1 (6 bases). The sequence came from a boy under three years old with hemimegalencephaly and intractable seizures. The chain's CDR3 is CASTTTVGGRNTEAFF. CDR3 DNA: TGTGCCAGTACCACAACGGTGGGGGGGCGTAACACTGAAGCTTTCTTT.